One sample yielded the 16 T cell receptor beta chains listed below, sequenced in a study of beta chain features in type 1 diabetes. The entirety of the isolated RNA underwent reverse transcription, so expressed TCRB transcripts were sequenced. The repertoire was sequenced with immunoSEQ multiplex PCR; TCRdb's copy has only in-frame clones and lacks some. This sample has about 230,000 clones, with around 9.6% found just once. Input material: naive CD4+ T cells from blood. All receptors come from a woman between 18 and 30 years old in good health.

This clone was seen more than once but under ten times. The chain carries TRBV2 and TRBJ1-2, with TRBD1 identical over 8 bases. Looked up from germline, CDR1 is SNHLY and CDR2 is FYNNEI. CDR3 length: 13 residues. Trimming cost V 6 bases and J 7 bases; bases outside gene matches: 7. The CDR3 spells CASRGQEGVGYTF. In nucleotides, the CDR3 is TGTGCCAGCAGGGGACAGGAAGGTGTTGGCTACACCTTC.

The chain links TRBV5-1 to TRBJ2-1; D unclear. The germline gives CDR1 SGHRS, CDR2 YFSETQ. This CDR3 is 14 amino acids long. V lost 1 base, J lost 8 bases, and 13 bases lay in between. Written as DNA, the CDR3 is TGCGCCAGCAGCTTGATTTACCGAGGCGATGAGCAGTTCTTC. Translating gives CASSLIYRGDEQFF.

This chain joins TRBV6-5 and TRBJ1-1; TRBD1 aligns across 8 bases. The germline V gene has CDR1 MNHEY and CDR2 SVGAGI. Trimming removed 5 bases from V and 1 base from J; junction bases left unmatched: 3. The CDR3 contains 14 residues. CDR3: CASSPGTGNTEAFF. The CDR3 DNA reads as TGTGCCAGCAGTCCCGGGACAGGGAACACTGAAGCTTTCTTT.

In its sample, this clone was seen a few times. The CDR3 region is CASSSLSGRDYNEQFF. The CDR3 DNA sequence: TGTGCCAGCAGCTCCCTTAGCGGGAGGGACTACAATGAGCAGTTCTTC. J is TRBJ2-1 and V is TRBV11-2, with 11 nucleotides matching TRBD2. The CDR3 is made up of 16 amino acids. V gave up 4 bases and J gave up 3 bases; unmatched junction bases: 5. Germline CDR1 is SGHAT and CDR2 is FQNNGV.

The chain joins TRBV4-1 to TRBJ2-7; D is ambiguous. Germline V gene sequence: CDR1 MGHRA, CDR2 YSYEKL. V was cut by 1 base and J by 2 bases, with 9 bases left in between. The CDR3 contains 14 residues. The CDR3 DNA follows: TGCGCCAGCAGCCAAGTCTCGGTGGCCTACGAGCAGTACTTC. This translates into CASSQVSVAYEQYF.

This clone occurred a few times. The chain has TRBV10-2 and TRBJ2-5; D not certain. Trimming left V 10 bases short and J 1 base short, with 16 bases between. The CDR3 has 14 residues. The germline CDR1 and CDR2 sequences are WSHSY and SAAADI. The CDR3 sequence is CATRDVASQETQYF. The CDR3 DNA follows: TGCGCCACCCGAGACGTAGCCTCCCAAGAGACCCAGTACTTC.

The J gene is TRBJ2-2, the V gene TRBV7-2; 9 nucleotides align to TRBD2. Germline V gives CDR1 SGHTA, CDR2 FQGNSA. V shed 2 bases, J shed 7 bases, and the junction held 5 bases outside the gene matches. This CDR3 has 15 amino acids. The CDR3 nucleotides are TGTGCCAGCAGCTTATCTAGCGGGATTGGCGGGGAGCTGTTTTTT. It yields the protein CASSLSSGIGGELFF.

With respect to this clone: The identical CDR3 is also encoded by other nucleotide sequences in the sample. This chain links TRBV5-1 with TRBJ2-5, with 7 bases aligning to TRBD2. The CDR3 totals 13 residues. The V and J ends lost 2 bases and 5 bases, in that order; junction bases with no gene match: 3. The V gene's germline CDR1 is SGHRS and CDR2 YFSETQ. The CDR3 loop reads CASSFGGEETQYF. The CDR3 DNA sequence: TGCGCCAGCAGCTTTGGGGGGGAGGAGACCCAGTACTTC. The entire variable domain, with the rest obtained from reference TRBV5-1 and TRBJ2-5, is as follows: KAGVTQTPRYLIKTRGQQVTLSCSPISGHRSVSWYQQTPGQGLQFLFEYFSETQRNKGNFPGRFSGRQFSNSRSEMNVSTLELGDSALYLCASSFGGEETQYFGPGTRLLVL.

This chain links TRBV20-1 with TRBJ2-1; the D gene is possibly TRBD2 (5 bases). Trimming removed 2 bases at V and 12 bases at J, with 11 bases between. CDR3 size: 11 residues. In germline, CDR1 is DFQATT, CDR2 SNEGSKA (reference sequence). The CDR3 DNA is TGCAGTGCTAGATTTGGGAGTTCGCAGTTCTTC. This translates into CSARFGSSQFF.

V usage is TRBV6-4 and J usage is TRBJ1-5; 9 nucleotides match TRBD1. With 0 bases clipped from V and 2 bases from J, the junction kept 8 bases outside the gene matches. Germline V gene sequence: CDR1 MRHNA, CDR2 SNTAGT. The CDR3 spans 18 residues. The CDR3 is CASSDSKGDRDGNQPQHF. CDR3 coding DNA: TGTGCCAGCAGTGACTCGAAAGGGGACAGGGATGGCAATCAGCCCCAGCATTTT.

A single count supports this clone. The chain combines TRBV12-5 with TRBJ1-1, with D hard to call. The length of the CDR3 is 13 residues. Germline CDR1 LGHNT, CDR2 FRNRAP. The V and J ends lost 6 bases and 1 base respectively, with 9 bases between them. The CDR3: CASGIAGNTEAFF. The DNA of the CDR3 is TGTGCTAGTGGCATTGCGGGGAACACTGAAGCTTTCTTT.

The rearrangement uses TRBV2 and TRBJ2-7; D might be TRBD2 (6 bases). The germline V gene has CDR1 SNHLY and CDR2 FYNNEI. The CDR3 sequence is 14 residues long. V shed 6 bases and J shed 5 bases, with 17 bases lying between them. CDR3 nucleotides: TGTGCCAGCAGGAGGACAAGGGAGGCCAACGAGCAGTACTTC. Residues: CASRRTREANEQYF.

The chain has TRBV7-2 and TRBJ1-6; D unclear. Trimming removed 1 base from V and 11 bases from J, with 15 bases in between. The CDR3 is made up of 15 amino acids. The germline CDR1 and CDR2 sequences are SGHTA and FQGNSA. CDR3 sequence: CASSLVGTGEAPLHF. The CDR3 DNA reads TGTGCCAGCAGCTTAGTTGGAACTGGGGAGGCACCCCTCCACTTT. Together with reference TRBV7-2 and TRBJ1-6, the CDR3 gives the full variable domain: GAGVSQSPSNKVTEKGKDVELRCDPISGHTALYWYRQSLGQGLEFLIYFQGNSAPDKSGLPSDRFSAERTGGSVSTLTIQRTQQEDSAVYLCASSLVGTGEAPLHFGNGTRLTVT.

The CDR3 is CASSMTRSSEQYF. CDR3 coding DNA: TGTGCCAGCAGTATGACTAGAAGTAGCGAGCAGTACTTC. J is TRBJ2-7 and V is TRBV6-5; weak D call: TRBD2 (6 bases). The CDR3 extends over 13 amino acids. V lost 5 bases to trimming and J lost 6 bases, with 14 bases between them. The germline V gene encodes CDR1 MNHEY and CDR2 SVGAGI.

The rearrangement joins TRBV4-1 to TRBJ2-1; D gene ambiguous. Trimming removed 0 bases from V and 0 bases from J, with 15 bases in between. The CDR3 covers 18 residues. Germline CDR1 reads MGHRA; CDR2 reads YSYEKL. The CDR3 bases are TGCGCCAGCAGCCAAGAAATCAGCGCGGCGAACTCCTACAATGAGCAGTTCTTC. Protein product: CASSQEISAANSYNEQFF.

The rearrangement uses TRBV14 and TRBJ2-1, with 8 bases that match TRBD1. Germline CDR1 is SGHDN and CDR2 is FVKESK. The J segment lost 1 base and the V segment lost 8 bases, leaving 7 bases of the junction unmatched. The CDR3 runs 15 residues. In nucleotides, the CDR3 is TGTGCCAGCCCCACTCGGGACAGGTCCTACAATGAGCAGTTCTTC. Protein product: CASPTRDRSYNEQFF.